The entry that follows covers one TCR beta chain sequence. Trimming stripped 8 bases from V and 2 bases from J, with 12 bases between. The CDR3 covers 13 residues. CDR1 and CDR2 (germline): MNHEY, SMNVEV (reference sequence). Source study methods: Estimates of nucleated cell counts were drawn from the amplification of reference gene primers. TCRdb keeps only in-frame clones here, not all; method: immunoSEQ multiplex PCR. V, J and clone size are those of that table, while D and trimming were read from the DNA. The sample carries approximately 210,000 clones, more than 75% recorded once. The data were taken from a study of blood T cell repertoires in COVID-19. About the study: Both acute and convalescent COVID-19 samples were obtained from the United States, Italy and Spain. PBMCs, B-cell-depleted T cells, or T cells provided the cDNA or gDNA that made up the material.

The source is a human donor in a cohort sampled during active COVID-19. V and J are TRBV27 and TRBJ2-5; D perhaps matches TRBD2 (6 bases). The sequenced sample was peripheral blood. The CDR3 DNA is TGTGCCAGCTCCACTAGCCTACAAGAGACCCAGTACTTC. This translates into CASSTSLQETQYF.